These 21 T cell receptor beta chains came from one sample sequenced in a study of CD8+ T cells in alopecia areata. Documented treatment: oral pan-JAK inhibitor, 5-10 mg twice daily. RNA was isolated and reverse transcribed to cDNA, the sequencing template. Profiling relied on immunoSEQ multiplex PCR, and the TCRdb table lists in-frame clones only, not all of them. This sample carries approximately 160,000 clones, roughly 60% of them seen once, and the ten largest clones take approximately 15%. The specimen comprised CD4+ T cells sorted from blood, sampled at week 24, from a patient treated with tofacitinib. The receptors stem from a human donor with alopecia areata.

The chain combines TRBV30 with TRBJ1-2; D is possibly TRBD1 (6 bases). The V gene's germline CDR1 is GTSNPN and CDR2 SVGIG (reference sequence). Deletions cut 2 bases from V and 4 bases from J, with 14 bases between. The CDR3 has 14 residues. In DNA, the CDR3 is TGTGCCTGGAGTTCCCTGACAGGAGGCTATGGCTACACCTTC. Protein product: CAWSSLTGGYGYTF.

This clone was counted a few times. The chain uses TRBV14 and TRBJ2-5; D may be TRBD1 (5 bases). Per the germline V gene, CDR1 is SGHDN and CDR2 is FVKESK. Between the trimmed V and J ends, which lost 4 bases and 5 bases, there was a span of 17 bases. The CDR3 is 15 residues long. This chain's CDR3 is CASSPPQGGSETQYF. The CDR3 coding sequence is TGTGCCAGCAGCCCACCCCAGGGTGGCAGCGAGACCCAGTACTTC.

Only a few counts were recorded for this clone. This rearrangement joins TRBV7-3 to TRBJ2-1; perhaps D is TRBD1 or TRBD2 (5 bases each). The CDR3 extends over 17 amino acids. V lost 4 bases and J lost 6, with 22 bases in between. Germline loops: CDR1 SGHTA, CDR2 FQGTGA. The CDR3: CASSSPWGRPKGNEQFF. The CDR3 nucleotides are TGTGCCAGCAGCTCACCCTGGGGACGGCCCAAGGGCAATGAGCAGTTCTTC.

The chain joins TRBV19 to TRBJ2-3, with D possibly being TRBD2 (6 bases). Germline-derived CDR1 and CDR2 are LNHDA and SQIVND (reference sequence). The CDR3 has 14 residues. The V end lost 6 bases, the J end lost 1 base, and 11 bases lay between the germline ends. The CDR3 sequence: CASRPGLGTDTQYF. The CDR3 bases are TGTGCCAGTAGGCCGGGACTGGGCACAGATACGCAGTATTTT.

This chain uses TRBV30 with TRBJ2-5, with TRBD1 matching over 8 bases. The trim removed 3 bases at V and 2 bases at J, leaving 8 bases unmatched. Germline loops: CDR1 GTSNPN, CDR2 SVGIG (reference sequence). The CDR3 runs 15 residues. DNA for the CDR3: TGTGCCTGGAGCCCGGGACAGGTTATACAAGAGACCCAGTACTTC. Its translation: CAWSPGQVIQETQYF.

The chain uses TRBV19 and TRBJ1-5; D gene ambiguous. CDR1 and CDR2 (germline): LNHDA, SQIVND (reference sequence). The CDR3 loop spans 14 amino acids. With 7 bases removed from V and 0 bases from J, the gap between germline ends came to 10 bases. In DNA form, the CDR3 reads TGTGCCAGTATCCCCGCCAATAGCAATCAGCCCCAGCATTTT. This translates into CASIPANSNQPQHF.

The chain carries TRBV18 and TRBJ1-1, with D hard to call. V lost 1 base and J lost 0, with 9 bases in between. Germline V lookup: CDR1 KGHSH, CDR2 LQKENI. CDR3 size: 15 residues. CDR3 protein: CASSPQNPMNTEAFF. DNA for the CDR3: TGTGCCAGCTCACCACAGAACCCCATGAACACTGAAGCTTTCTTT.

The chain is built from TRBV29-1 and TRBJ2-7; 7 bases map to TRBD2. This CDR3 region has 13 residues. The J segment lost 7 bases and the V segment lost 4 bases, leaving 10 bases of the junction unmatched. CDR1 SQVTM and CDR2 ANQGSEA come from the germline V gene. CDR3 amino acids: CSVASSGQREQYF. The CDR3 DNA reads TGCAGCGTTGCCTCTAGCGGACAAAGGGAGCAGTACTTC.

The chain has TRBV2 and TRBJ1-3, with D unresolved. V was shortened by 7 bases and J by 4 bases, with 14 bases between the two germline ends. Germline CDR1 is SNHLY and CDR2 is FYNNEI. CDR3 length: 14 residues. The CDR3 spells CASMSEIGGNTIYF. In nucleotides, the CDR3 is TGTGCCAGCATGTCCGAGATCGGCGGAAACACCATATATTTT. Drawing the rest from reference TRBV2 and TRBJ1-3, the complete variable domain is EPEVTQTPSHQVTQMGQEVILRCVPISNHLYFYWYRQILGQKVEFLVSFYNNEISEKSEIFDDQFSVERPDGSNFTLKIRSTKLEDSAMYFCASMSEIGGNTIYFGEGSWLTVV.

V is TRBV19 and J is TRBJ1-6; 9 bases line up with TRBD1. Germline V lookup: CDR1 LNHDA, CDR2 SQIVND (reference sequence). This CDR3 contains 15 residues. The trim removed 3 bases at V and 8 bases at J, leaving 5 bases unmatched. The CDR3 bases are TGTGCCAGTAGTATTGGGACAGGGAGTCATTCACCCCTCCACTTT. It codes for CASSIGTGSHSPLHF. Drawing the rest from reference TRBV19 and TRBJ1-6, the complete variable domain is DGGITQSPKYLFRKEGQNVTLSCEQNLNHDAMYWYRQDPGQGLRLIYYSQIVNDFQKGDIAEGYSVSREKKESFPLTVTSAQKNPTAFYLCASSIGTGSHSPLHFGNGTRLTVT.

Only one count was recorded for this clone. The gene calls are TRBV20-1 and TRBJ1-1; D perhaps matches TRBD1 (5 bases). Trimming took 3 bases from V and 11 from J, leaving 10 bases between them. Germline CDR1 and CDR2: DFQATT and SNEGSKA (reference sequence). This CDR3 spans 10 amino acids. The CDR3 loop reads CSASRGVAFF. The CDR3 nucleotides are TGCAGTGCTAGTCGAGGGGTGGCTTTCTTT.

This clone has only a few counts. The chain uses TRBV7-3 and TRBJ2-5; no clear D gene. This CDR3 comprises 13 residues. Germline loops: CDR1 SGHTA, CDR2 FQGTGA. Trimming removed 1 base at V and 7 bases at J, with 10 bases between. CDR3 amino acids: CASSLNQYGTQYF. CDR3 coding DNA: TGTGCCAGCAGCTTAAACCAGTACGGGACCCAGTACTTC.

The chain couples TRBV27 to TRBJ1-2; 11 nucleotides match TRBD1. The V and J ends lost 6 bases and 10 bases, in that order; junction bases with no gene match: 13. The germline CDR1 and CDR2 sequences are MNHEY and SMNVEV (reference sequence). The CDR3 loop spans 15 amino acids. CDR3 region: CASRPGTGGFVDYTF. The CDR3 nucleotides are TGTGCCAGCAGACCCGGGACAGGGGGTTTTGTGGACTACACCTTC.

The table lists this clone with a count of one. The chain carries TRBV30 and TRBJ1-5; D gene unclear. V shed 0 bases and J shed 9 bases, with 21 bases lying between them. This CDR3 comprises 16 residues. Per the germline V gene, CDR1 is GTSNPN and CDR2 is SVGIG (reference sequence). CDR3 sequence (DNA): TGTGCCTGGAGTGTACGAAGTGTAGGCGATTTTGGGCCCCAGCATTTT. It codes for CAWSVRSVGDFGPQHF.

The V call is TRBV11-3, the J call TRBJ2-5; perhaps TRBD2 as D (5 bases). V lost 5 bases, J lost 0 bases, and 10 bases lay in between. The V gene's germline CDR1 is SGHNT and CDR2 YENEEA. The CDR3 consists of 14 residues. The DNA of the CDR3 is TGTGCCAGCAGCAGAATCGGGAACCAAGAGACCCAGTACTTC. It specifies CASSRIGNQETQYF.

V usage is TRBV29-1 and J usage is TRBJ2-3; unclear D gene. CDR1 and CDR2 (germline): SQVTM, ANQGSEA. With 2 bases removed from V and 3 bases from J, the gap between germline ends came to 15 bases. This CDR3 contains 15 residues. Here the CDR3 reads CSVELGWPPTDTQYF. Here the CDR3 DNA reads TGCAGCGTTGAATTAGGATGGCCACCAACAGATACGCAGTATTTT.

This rearrangement joins TRBV30 to TRBJ1-2, with 9 bases aligning to TRBD1. CDR1 is GTSNPN, CDR2 SVGIG, per germline (reference sequence). The CDR3 is 14 residues long. The J segment lost 8 bases and the V segment lost 0 bases, leaving 7 bases of the junction unmatched. DNA of the CDR3: TGTGCCTGGAGTGTGGCACAGGGGGCGCGCGGCTACACCTTC. It codes for CAWSVAQGARGYTF.

The chain recombines TRBV7-6 with TRBJ1-3; D is unclear. Germline CDR1 SGHVS, CDR2 FNYEAQ. Between the trimmed V and J ends, which lost 0 bases and 1 base, there was a span of 10 bases. The CDR3 covers 16 residues. The CDR3 protein is CASSLARVSSGNTIYF. The CDR3 bases are TGTGCCAGCAGCTTAGCGCGAGTATCTTCTGGAAACACCATATATTTT. The complete variable domain, with remaining parts taken from reference TRBV7-6 and TRBJ1-3, reads GAGVSQSPRYKVTKRGQDVALRCDPISGHVSLYWYRQALGQGPEFLTYFNYEAQQDKSGLPNDRFSAERPEGSISTLTIQRTEQRDSAMYRCASSLARVSSGNTIYFGEGSWLTVV.

The chain is built from TRBV2 and TRBJ1-6; 8 bases fit TRBD1. The CDR3 length is 16 residues. In germline, CDR1 is SNHLY, CDR2 FYNNEI. V shed 6 bases, J shed 5 bases, and the junction held 9 bases outside the gene matches. As DNA, the CDR3 is TGTGCCAGCAGGCTCGAGACAGGGGTGAATAATTCACCCCTCCACTTT. The encoded protein is CASRLETGVNNSPLHF.

V gene TRBV7-6 combines with J gene TRBJ1-1; D unresolved. V shed 5 bases and J shed 12 bases, with 22 bases lying between them. CDR1 SGHVS and CDR2 FNYEAQ come from the germline V gene. The CDR3 runs to 14 residues. The CDR3, as DNA: TGTGCCAGCAGCACTACCTTGTTGGGTTCCCAAACTTTCTTT. This sequence encodes CASSTTLLGSQTFF.

V gene TRBV19 combines with J gene TRBJ2-5; 7 positions agree with TRBD1. V was clipped by 2 bases and J by 3 bases; unmatched bases: 6. This CDR3 is 15 amino acids long. The germline V gene has CDR1 LNHDA and CDR2 SQIVND (reference sequence). The CDR3 region is CASSITGQPKETQYF. The CDR3 DNA is TGTGCCAGTAGTATAACGGGACAGCCGAAAGAGACCCAGTACTTC.